This T cell receptor beta chain comes out of a study of cytomegalovirus exposure and HLA in healthy donors (dated 2017 in TCRdb). General notes on the study: In an earlier analysis of approximately 640 of the donors, 250 to 350 Gb of sequence data and 90 million to 120 million unique TCR beta sequences from 150 million to 200 million T cells were reported. Class I and class II HLA loci were covered by the typing at four-digit resolution. Of the 300 to 500 genotyped donors, approximately 80% were placed in the genetic ancestry cluster associated with self-reported Caucasian donors. The study aimed to test whether signatures of past pathogen exposure could be identified by cataloging public T cell receptors. A later analysis re-analyzed previously published TCR beta repertoires from approximately 670 donors and added high-resolution HLA genotyping to study TCR occurrence patterns. Using immunosequencing, the study profiled T cell repertoires from 550 to 750 subjects and related those repertoires to cytomegalovirus serostatus. Rather than using new phenotypic data, the later analysis identified candidate immune exposures from TCR beta sequences and from how often those sequences occurred across donors. The number of typed donors differed by locus: about 629-640 for A, B, C, DRB1 and DQB1; 522 for DQA1; roughly 600 for DPA1; and around 450 for DPB1. All discovery cohort repertoires had been generated using a single sequencing platform. An early release that covered several hundred HLA-typed donors contained approximately 300 gigabases of sequencing data and about 93 million unique TCR sequences. The study combined high-throughput TCR immunosequencing, statistical association of individual TCRs with disease status, and machine learning to predict cytomegalovirus infection status. A later genetic analysis took genome-wide SNP genotypes for about 55% of the roughly 700 donors and used that subset as a discovery cohort. Donor age, sex, ethnicity and CMV serostatus were collected together with the repertoire data. In an earlier analysis of 500 to 650 of the donors, high-throughput TCR beta sequencing was used to judge whether each TCR beta V gene segment behaved as functional or pseudogenic. About five DR-DQ haplotypes were handled as single units for association and clustering because linkage in the cohort was strong. Along with the approximately 670-subject first cohort, a separate validation cohort of around 120 different subjects was used. On average, about 200,000 unique TCR beta nucleotide sequences were sequenced per donor among more than 350 genotyped donors of the cohort, with 15% to 20% of those sequences being non-productive.

This clone was found once. Its recognized antigen is unknown. No qualities accompany the bases; no much larger clone lies one base away. The same CDR3 is also encoded by other DNA sequences in this sample. The cohort consisted of 600 or so healthy bone marrow donors. All cohort members were sampled while nominally healthy, although unrecorded immune exposures were likely present. The donor tested CMV seronegative and was one of the 352 seronegative cohort members. Every donor gave a peripheral blood sample, and the peripheral blood mononuclear cells from that sample were used for TCR beta sequencing. The Qiagen DNeasy Blood Extraction Kit was used to extract genomic DNA from the blood cell samples. Libraries were prepared through the immunoSEQ multiplex PCR assay. For the multiplex PCR, a mixture combining 60 forward primers for TCR Vbeta segments and 13 reverse primers for TCR Jbeta segments was used. Amplification of the CDR3 region of rearranged TCR beta genes was performed with a multiplex PCR assay on genomic DNA. Amplified TCR beta libraries were sequenced as 87-base-pair reads on the Illumina HiSeq System. Per the authors' processing: Across the 666 repertoires, a later analysis counted tens of millions of unique TCR beta chains, 9.5 million to 13 million of which were shared by at least two donors. Raw reads were error-corrected and collapsed into unique sequences with a nearest-neighbor algorithm that merged closely related sequences to remove PCR and sequencing errors. V, D and J gene segments were assigned by aligning CDR3 sequences to IMGT reference sequences. For a sequence to be retained, at least a six-nucleotide match to both a V gene segment and a J gene segment was required. Rearrangements were called productive when the CDR3 lacked stop codons and stayed in frame with V and J; all others were non-productive. Following IMGT convention, CDR3 was defined as the stretch from the second conserved V-encoded cysteine up to the conserved J-encoded phenylalanine. In an earlier analysis of around 570 of the donors, sequences lacking an unambiguous match to a single V gene segment were excluded. In an earlier analysis of 587 of the donors, V segments were called functional above 56.7% productive rearrangements and were called segregating when the between-donor standard deviation exceeded 5%. A statistical classification framework was built to diagnose cytomegalovirus status from the catalog of TCR beta chain sequences. V and J gene assignment, in a later analysis, came from comparing TCR nucleotide sequences with IMGT/GENE-DB human TR gene sequences. Using the TCRdist pipeline, a later analysis assigned CDR3 sequences along with most-parsimonious VDJ recombination scenarios. In a later analysis, each TCR beta chain was defined by its CDR3 amino acid sequence together with its V-gene family, and reads without a unique V-gene family were excluded. In a later analysis, around 600 highly shared, low-generation-probability nucleotide sequences were removed to address suspected cross-contamination and a sequencing artifact. In a later analysis, a clonal expansion index was calculated for each public chain from normalized within-repertoire ranks of inferred template counts. A later analysis computed generation probabilities with a VDJ recombination model fitted to out-of-frame rearrangements, and checked the results against IGoR. Hypergeometric tests were used in a later analysis to score TCR-TCR, TCR-HLA and TCR-CMV co-occurrence, with a repertoire-size bias correction applied to the TCR pairs. In a later analysis, false discovery rates were estimated by permuting HLA or CMV assignments 20 times. In a later analysis, co-occurring TCRs were grouped using DBSCAN, with TCRdist sequence similarity added in when clustering inside HLA-allele-positive subsets. Co-occurrence clustering excluded repertoires with fewer than 30,000 or more than 120,000 public chains, plus five with anomalous nucleotide sharing. TCRdb holds this immuneACCESS table with in-frame rearrangements only. Some clones are missing; in checked studies, unresolved V genes explain under half, and the rest has no known cause. The V and J calls and clone size were taken over from that table, and D and trimming were inferred from the DNA. The sample profile shows more than 150,000 clones; around three quarters of them were found once. The ten biggest clones cover 0.5% to 0.8% of the sample.

The CDR3, from cysteine to phenylalanine, totals 16 residues. Only the CDR3 DNA is retained, 48 bases long and in frame from the first base. At the junction V is shortened by 5 bases and J by 2 bases; bases outside the gene matches: 9. CDR1 and CDR2 are read off the germline V gene (reference sequence) as MNHEY and SMNVEV. Findings and caveats that apply to the study as a whole: In vitro tests confirmed that a few of the cytomegalovirus-associated TCR beta chains recognize cytomegalovirus antigens. This cohort had only TCR beta chains sequenced, and the lack of alpha or paired-chain data limited which features could be detected. Because some donors lacked HLA typing at each locus, the association tests relied only on the typed subset. The 87-base-pair reads could not distinguish some IMGT-functional V segments, including TRBV6-2 and TRBV6-3, so those segments were excluded. In a later analysis, several top co-occurrence clusters were reported to appear linked to parvovirus B19, influenza, CMV and Epstein-Barr virus. A group of highly shared sequence variants was considered likely to be a technical artifact of the sequencing pipeline. Strong co-occurrence of HLA alleles, especially DR and DQ, made assigning TCR associations to individual alleles difficult. In a later genetic analysis, a missense DCLRE1C variant was associated with V-gene and J-gene trimming of TCR beta chains, and the association was replicated in an independent cohort. In a later analysis, TCR association rates were found to vary across HLA loci, with the most associated TCRs seen for DRB1 alleles and the fewest for HLA-C alleles. Immune exposure information for the cohort was limited to CMV serostatus. A total of some 180 TCR beta chains were listed by the study as associated with cytomegalovirus. Across donors, most TCR sequences were observed very rarely, whereas some public TCRs were present in many individuals. Presence/absence analyses assumed roughly uniform sequencing depth across donors, an assumption that may not hold. It was suggested by the authors that the approach could potentially be generalized to other disease states and immunological phenotypes. Over 15 rarely observed V segments, including chromosome 9 orphons, were excluded from the earlier analysis of approximately 500 of the donors because counts were too low. Most CMV-associated TCR beta chains appeared to be HLA-restricted in a later analysis, and the HLA associations seemed to be driven largely by CMV exposure. In both the original and validation cohorts, the classifier was reported to diagnose cytomegalovirus status with high specificity and sensitivity. In a later analysis, HLA-associated TCR beta chains showed more clonal expansion and lower generation probabilities than non-associated chains that were equally common. Specific HLA alleles were associated with 15,000 to 20,000 TCR beta sequences at a false discovery rate of 0.05 in a later analysis. A further reported finding was that TCR beta sequences accurately predicted the HLA-A and HLA-B alleles for most subjects in the first cohort. Correlated functional status among segregating V segments might reflect linkage disequilibrium, but an unknown experimental factor could not be ruled out. In an earlier analysis of approximately 600 of the donors, most TCR beta V segments were observed in productive rearrangements about 87% or about 30% of the time, broadly matching IMGT annotations. According to a later genetic analysis, donors in an Asian-associated ancestry cluster had fewer N-insertions in productive TCRs than the approximately 690-donor mean.

This clonotype originated in a boy aged 5-17 years in good health and CMV-seronegative. Sequenced input: PBMCs. The chain is assembled from TRBV27 and TRBJ2-3; TRBD1 matches 8 bases in the middle. The DNA sequence is as follows: TGTGCCAGCAGTACGGGGCAGGGGGCACACACAGATACGCAGTATTTT. The encoded protein is CASSTGQGAHTDTQYF.